The 5 T cell receptor beta chains below come from one sample, sequenced in a study of blood T cell repertoires in COVID-19. Profiled with immunoSEQ multiplex PCR; TCRdb holds only in-frame clones, not every one. This table has 150,000 to 200,000 clones, approximately 95% appearing once. Material: peripheral blood. The receptors stem from a woman aged 55-70 years with COVID-19, enrolled during active disease.

This clone was counted between two and nine times. J is TRBJ2-2 and V is TRBV24-1; tentatively, D is TRBD2 (5 bases). The CDR3 is 15 amino acids. V shed 6 bases and J shed 0 bases, with 10 bases lying between them. Looked up from germline, CDR1 is KGHDR and CDR2 is SFDVKD. DNA of the CDR3: TGTGCCACCAGTCCGGGGATTACGAACACCGGGGAGCTGTTTTTT. Translation gives CATSPGITNTGELFF.

The chain has TRBV18 and TRBJ1-2; the D gene is possibly TRBD1 (6 bases). The ends were cut back, 3 bases at V and 8 bases at J, with 19 bases in the middle. The CDR3 is 15 amino acids. Germline V gives CDR1 KGHSH, CDR2 LQKENI. CDR3 protein: CASSPLGGSYGGYTF. The CDR3 nucleotides read TGTGCCAGCTCACCCCTAGGGGGTTCCTATGGGGGCTACACCTTC.

The chain is built from TRBV29-1 and TRBJ1-2; TRBD1 matches 9 bases. The germline V gene encodes CDR1 SQVTM and CDR2 ANQGSEA. V lost 5 bases to trimming and J lost 8 bases; unmatched junction nucleotides: 9. The CDR3 is 13 amino acids. CDR3 DNA sequence: TGCAGCGTTCCCCTTACAGGGGGCAGGGGCTACACCTTC. Its translation is CSVPLTGGRGYTF. The complete variable domain, with remaining parts taken from reference TRBV29-1 and TRBJ1-2, reads SAVISQKPSRDICQRGTSLTIQCQVDSQVTMMFWYRQQPGQSLTLIATANQGSEATYESGFVIDKFPISRPNLTFSTLTVSNMSPEDSSIYLCSVPLTGGRGYTFGSGTRLTVV.

The genes are TRBV6-6 and TRBJ2-3; 8 bases are shared with TRBD1. Looked up from germline, CDR1 is MNHNY and CDR2 is SVGAGI (reference sequence). V lost 0 bases, J lost 3 bases, and 5 bases stayed unmatched. The CDR3 consists of 16 residues. This CDR3 is CASSYSQGAGTDTQYF. CDR3 in DNA: TGTGCCAGCAGTTACTCGCAGGGGGCGGGAACAGATACGCAGTATTTT.

This rearrangement joins TRBV6-2 or TRBV6-3 to TRBJ2-5; the match to TRBD2 covers 8 bases. CDR1 is MNHEY, CDR2 SVGEGT, per germline. The CDR3 runs to 17 residues. Losses at the gene ends were 0 bases for V and 1 base for J; bases not matched to a gene: 7. CDR3 DNA sequence: TGTGCCAGCAGTTACTCGATTTCGGCGGGGGGCCAAGAGACCCAGTACTTC. Translating it yields CASSYSISAGGQETQYF.